Below are 12 T cell receptor beta chains sequenced from a single sample in a study of T-cell reconstitution after alpha-beta-depleted transplantation in children. Construction of the TCRbeta library involved unique molecular identifiers. In TCRdb, the PCR reads were re-called with MiXCR into one record per CDR3 protein. This sample has about 17,000 distinct CDR3 sequences, with around 12% found just once. This material consisted of PBMCs, mostly from graft donor cells, taken 180 days after TCRalphabeta/CD19-depleted stem cell transplant. Receptor source: a boy in the first two years of life who had a stem cell transplant for Wiskott-Aldrich syndrome, so the T cells may come from the graft donor.

This clonotype was seen repeatedly, ten times or more. V is TRBV7-2 and J is TRBJ1-2; D is perhaps TRBD1 (5 bases). The V end lost 1 base, the J end lost 2 bases, and 8 bases lay between the germline ends. Germline CDR1 is SGHTA and CDR2 is FQGNSA. This CDR3 contains 14 residues. This CDR3 is CASSLVKGNYGYTF. The CDR3 nucleotides read TGTGCCAGCAGCTTAGTGAAGGGGAACTATGGCTACACCTTC.

This clonotype has only a few counts. The chain employs TRBV20-1 and TRBJ2-2; the D is unclear. CDR3 length: 16 residues. Germline-derived CDR1 and CDR2 are DFQATT and SNEGSKA (reference sequence). V gave up 0 bases and J gave up 0 bases, with 11 bases separating them. The CDR3 sequence is CSARETASTNTGELFF. The CDR3 bases are TGCAGTGCTAGAGAAACAGCCTCTACGAACACCGGGGAGCTGTTTTTT.

This clonotype has at least ten counts. V is TRBV15 and J is TRBJ2-4; perhaps TRBD2 as D (7 bases). This CDR3 has 14 residues. V gave up 9 bases and J gave up 0 bases, with 12 bases separating them. CDR1 and CDR2 (germline): LNHNV, YYDKDF (reference sequence). The CDR3 reads CATTGGLAKNIQYF. In DNA form, the CDR3 reads TGTGCCACTACCGGGGGGCTAGCCAAAAACATTCAGTACTTC.

This clonotype was seen more than once but under ten times. The CDR3 sequence: CASSLGDSPYNEQFF. In DNA form, the CDR3 reads TGTGCCAGCAGCTTAGGTGATAGCCCCTACAATGAGCAGTTCTTC. The chain links TRBV7-9 to TRBJ2-1, with no clear D. V was pared by 1 base and J by 2 bases, with 9 bases between. There are 15 residues in the CDR3. Germline-derived CDR1 and CDR2 are SEHNR and FQNEAQ (reference sequence).

This clonotype was picked up many times. This chain uses TRBV18 with TRBJ2-3; possibly TRBD2 for D (6 bases). The CDR3 loop spans 15 amino acids. The V gene lost 1 base and the J gene lost 10 bases, with 18 bases spanning the gap. CDR1 KGHSH and CDR2 LQKENI come from the germline V gene. CDR3 loop: CASSPLHSRDLAQYF. The CDR3 DNA sequence: TGTGCCAGCTCACCACTACACTCGCGGGATCTTGCGCAGTATTTT.

The table lists this clonotype with a few counts. V is TRBV6-1 and J is TRBJ2-5, with 7 bases lining up with TRBD1. The J segment lost 7 bases and the V segment lost 2 bases, leaving 4 bases of the junction unmatched. The CDR3 extends over 13 amino acids. Germline V gene lookup returns CDR1 MNHNS and CDR2 SASEGT. DNA for the CDR3: TGTGCCAGCAGTGAAAAGTCAGGGGGGACCCAGTACTTC. Protein sequence: CASSEKSGGTQYF.

This clonotype has a handful of counts. This chain connects TRBV7-9 to TRBJ2-5, with 11 bases aligning to TRBD2. From germline, CDR1 is SEHNR and CDR2 FQNEAQ (reference sequence). This CDR3 is 17 amino acids long. J lost 5 bases, V lost 4 bases, and 12 bases had no gene match. The CDR3 sequence: CASSSTLLAGELETQYF. The CDR3 region has the DNA TGTGCCAGCAGCTCAACCCTACTAGCGGGGGAGTTGGAGACCCAGTACTTC.

This clonotype was seen at least ten times. The chain recombines TRBV28 with TRBJ1-5, with D maybe TRBD1 (6 bases). Trimming took off 2 bases at V and 6 bases at J, with 11 bases between the two ends. Germline CDR1 and CDR2: MDHEN and SYDVKM. The CDR3 sequence is 14 residues long. The CDR3 DNA reads TGTGCCAGCAGTTTAAGGGGGGCAGGTCAGCCCCAGCATTTT. Residues: CASSLRGAGQPQHF.

This rearrangement joins TRBV6-4 to TRBJ2-2, with a possible D match to TRBD1 (5 bases). With 1 base removed from V and 5 bases from J, the gap between germline ends came to 8 bases. The CDR3 length is 14 residues. Germline CDR1 is MRHNA and CDR2 is SNTAGT. The CDR3 reads CASSDWAGTGELFF. The CDR3 nucleotides are TGTGCCAGCAGTGACTGGGCAGGGACCGGGGAGCTGTTTTTT.

This clonotype was observed a handful of times. The genes are TRBV28 and TRBJ2-7; no clear D gene. Germline values: CDR1 MDHEN, CDR2 SYDVKM. This CDR3 comprises 18 residues. Trimming removed 6 bases at V and 3 bases at J, with 27 bases between. Here the CDR3 DNA reads TGTGCCAGCAGGCCTAACCCCCGTATACACGGCGTTCACTACGAGCAGTACTTC. Translated: CASRPNPRIHGVHYEQYF.

The rearrangement links TRBV5-6 to TRBJ2-7; TRBD2 is a possible D gene (5 bases). V was pared by 2 bases and J by 2 bases, with 8 bases between. Looked up from germline, CDR1 is SGHDT and CDR2 is YYEEEE. The CDR3 contains 13 residues. CDR3 residues: CASSLRGPYEQYF. DNA of the CDR3: TGTGCCAGCAGCTTACGGGGTCCCTACGAGCAGTACTTC.

In this sample, this clonotype turned up many times. The genes are TRBV20-1 and TRBJ2-7; 12 bases line up with TRBD2. CDR1 and CDR2 from the germline V gene are DFQATT and SNEGSKA (reference sequence). The CDR3 loop spans 11 amino acids. J gave up 9 bases and V 4 bases, and 1 base lay outside the gene matches. The CDR3 sequence: CSATGLAGQYF. The CDR3 DNA sequence: TGCAGTGCTACGGGACTAGCGGGGCAGTACTTC.